This T cell receptor beta chain was obtained from a study of T cell changes during pregnancy in multiple sclerosis. The protocol was immunoSEQ multiplex PCR, while the TCRdb copy is restricted to in-frame clones and leaves out a portion. The repertoire has nearly 110,000 clones, about 89% of them found once; the top ten carry 1.6%. This CDR3 has 13 residues. The germline CDR1 and CDR2 sequences are SGHTA and FQGTGA. Trimming took 5 bases from V and 4 from J, leaving 11 bases between them. The J gene is TRBJ1-1, the V gene TRBV7-3; D possibly corresponds to TRBD1 (6 bases). This specimen was peripheral blood, taken before pregnancy. This receptor was identified in a female donor with multiple sclerosis, enrolled in a pregnancy study. CDR3 loop: CASSTKGGTEAFF. Here the CDR3 DNA reads TGTGCCAGCAGCACCAAAGGGGGCACTGAAGCTTTCTTT.